The subject of this entry is one TCR beta chain. The antigen is not known. The sample comes from a study of graft-versus-host responses after intestinal transplantation. Study-level information: Every transplant recipient was induced with anti-thymocyte globulin, then maintained on tacrolimus and steroids for about three years.

Study-wide results and caveats: Recipient marrow harbored GvH clones, some of which surfaced first in ileum or blood.

After removal of 6 bases from V and 6 bases from J, the junction contained 2 bases not matched to a gene. Germline CDR1 reads MNHEY; CDR2 reads SVGAGI. The CDR3 is 11 residues long. Sequencing used immunoSEQ multiplex PCR; TCRdb keeps in-frame clones, though not all of them. Of about 120,000 clones listed, 90% to 95% are singletons. The receptor comes from a human donor who received an intestinal transplant. The input for sequencing was unstimulated CD4+ T cells sorted from spleen or lymph node cells, taken before intestinal transplant. This sequence joins TRBV6-5 and TRBJ2-7; 7 nucleotides agree with TRBD2. The DNA for the CDR3 is TGTGCCAGCAGACTAGCGTTCGAGCAGTACTTC. It is translated as CASRLAFEQYF.